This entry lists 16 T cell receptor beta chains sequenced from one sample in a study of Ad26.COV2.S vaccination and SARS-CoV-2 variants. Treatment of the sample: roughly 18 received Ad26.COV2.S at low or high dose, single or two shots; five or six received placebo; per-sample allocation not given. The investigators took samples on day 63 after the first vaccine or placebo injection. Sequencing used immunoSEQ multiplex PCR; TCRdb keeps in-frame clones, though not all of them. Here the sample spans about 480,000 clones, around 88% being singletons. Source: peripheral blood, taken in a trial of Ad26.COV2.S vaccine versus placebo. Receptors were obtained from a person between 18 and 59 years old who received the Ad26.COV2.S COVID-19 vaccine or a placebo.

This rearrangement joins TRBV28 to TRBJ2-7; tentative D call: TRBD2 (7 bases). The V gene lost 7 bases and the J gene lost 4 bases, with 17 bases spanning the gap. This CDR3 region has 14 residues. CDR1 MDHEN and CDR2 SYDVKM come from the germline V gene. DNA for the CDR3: TGTGCCAGCACCAAGGGGGGGTCTGTGTACGAGCAGTACTTC. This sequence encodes CASTKGGSVYEQYF.

The CDR3 reads CASSQHTRYTGELFF. In nucleotides, the CDR3 is TGCGCCAGCAGCCAACACACTAGGTACACCGGGGAGCTGTTTTTT. The V call is TRBV4-1, the J call TRBJ2-2; D perhaps matches TRBD2 (5 bases). V lost 2 bases and J lost 3, with 10 bases in between. Germline-derived CDR1 and CDR2 are MGHRA and YSYEKL. The CDR3 length is 15 residues.

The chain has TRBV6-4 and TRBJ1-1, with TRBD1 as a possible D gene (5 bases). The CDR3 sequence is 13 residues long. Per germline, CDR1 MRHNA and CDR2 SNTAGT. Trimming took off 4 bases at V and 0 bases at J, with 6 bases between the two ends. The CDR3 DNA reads TGTGCCAGCAGTGTGGGGGTGAACACTGAAGCTTTCTTT. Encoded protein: CASSVGVNTEAFF.

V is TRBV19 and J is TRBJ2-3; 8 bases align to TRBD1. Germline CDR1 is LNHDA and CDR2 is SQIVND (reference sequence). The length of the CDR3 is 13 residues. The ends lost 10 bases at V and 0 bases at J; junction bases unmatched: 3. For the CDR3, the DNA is TGTGCCACCGCAGGGGGCAGCACAGATACGCAGTATTTT. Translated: CATAGGSTDTQYF.

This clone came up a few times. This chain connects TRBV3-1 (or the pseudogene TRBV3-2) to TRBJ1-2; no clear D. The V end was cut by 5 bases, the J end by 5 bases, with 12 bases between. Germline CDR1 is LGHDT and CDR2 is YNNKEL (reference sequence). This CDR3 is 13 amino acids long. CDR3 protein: CASSSQTDYGYTF. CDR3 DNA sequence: TGTGCCAGCAGCTCCCAGACGGATTATGGCTACACCTTC.

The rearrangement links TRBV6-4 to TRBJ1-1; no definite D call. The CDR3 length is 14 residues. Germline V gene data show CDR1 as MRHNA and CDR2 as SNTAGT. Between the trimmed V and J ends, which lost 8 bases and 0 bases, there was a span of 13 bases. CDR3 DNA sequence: TGTGCCAGCCAAGAGACGGAACTGAACACTGAAGCTTTCTTT. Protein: CASQETELNTEAFF.

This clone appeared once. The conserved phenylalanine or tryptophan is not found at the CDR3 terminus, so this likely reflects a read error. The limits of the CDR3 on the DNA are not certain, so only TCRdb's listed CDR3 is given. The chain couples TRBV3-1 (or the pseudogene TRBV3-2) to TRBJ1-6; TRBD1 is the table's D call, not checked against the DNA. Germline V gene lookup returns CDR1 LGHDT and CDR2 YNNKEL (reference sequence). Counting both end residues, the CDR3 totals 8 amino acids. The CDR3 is CARQGDFV.

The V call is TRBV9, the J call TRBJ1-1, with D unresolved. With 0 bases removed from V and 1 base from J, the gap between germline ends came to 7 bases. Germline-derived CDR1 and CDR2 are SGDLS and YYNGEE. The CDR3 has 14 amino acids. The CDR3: CASSVVLGNTEAFF. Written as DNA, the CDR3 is TGTGCCAGCAGCGTAGTATTGGGGAACACTGAAGCTTTCTTT.

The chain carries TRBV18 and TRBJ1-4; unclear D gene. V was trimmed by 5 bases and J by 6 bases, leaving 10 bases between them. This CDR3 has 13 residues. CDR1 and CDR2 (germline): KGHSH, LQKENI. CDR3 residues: CASSEGGHEKLFF. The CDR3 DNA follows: TGTGCCAGCTCAGAGGGAGGCCATGAAAAACTGTTTTTT.

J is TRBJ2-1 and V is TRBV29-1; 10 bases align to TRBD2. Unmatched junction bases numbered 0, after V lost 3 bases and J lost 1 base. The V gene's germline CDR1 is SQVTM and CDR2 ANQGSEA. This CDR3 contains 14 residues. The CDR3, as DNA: TGCAGCGTTGAGGGACTAGCGTCCTACAATGAGCAGTTCTTC. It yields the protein CSVEGLASYNEQFF.

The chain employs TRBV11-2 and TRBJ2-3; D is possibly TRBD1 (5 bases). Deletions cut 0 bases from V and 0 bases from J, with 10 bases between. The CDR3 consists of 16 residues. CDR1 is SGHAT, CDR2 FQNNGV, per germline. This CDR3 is CASSLDRTTSTDTQYF. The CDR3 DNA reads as TGTGCCAGCAGCTTAGATCGGACAACCAGCACAGATACGCAGTATTTT.

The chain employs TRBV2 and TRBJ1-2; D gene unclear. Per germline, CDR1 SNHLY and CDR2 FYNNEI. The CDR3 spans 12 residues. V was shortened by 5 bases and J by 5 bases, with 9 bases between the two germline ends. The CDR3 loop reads CASSFREYGYTF. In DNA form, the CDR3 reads TGTGCCAGCAGTTTTAGAGAGTATGGCTACACCTTC.

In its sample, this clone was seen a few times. DNA for the CDR3: TGCGCCAGCAGCTCCGAGACAGGGAACTATGGCTACACCTTC. It is translated as CASSSETGNYGYTF. The chain recombines TRBV5-1 with TRBJ1-2, with 7 bases fitting TRBD1. This CDR3 has 14 residues. The trim removed 3 bases at V and 2 bases at J, leaving 4 bases unmatched. Looked up from germline, CDR1 is SGHRS and CDR2 is YFSETQ.

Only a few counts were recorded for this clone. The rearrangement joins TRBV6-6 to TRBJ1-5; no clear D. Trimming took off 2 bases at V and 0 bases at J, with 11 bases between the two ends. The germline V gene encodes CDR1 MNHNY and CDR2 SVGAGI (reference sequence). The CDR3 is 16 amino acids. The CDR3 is CASSYVGVNSNQPQHF. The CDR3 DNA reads TGTGCCAGCAGTTACGTTGGCGTTAATAGCAATCAGCCCCAGCATTTT.

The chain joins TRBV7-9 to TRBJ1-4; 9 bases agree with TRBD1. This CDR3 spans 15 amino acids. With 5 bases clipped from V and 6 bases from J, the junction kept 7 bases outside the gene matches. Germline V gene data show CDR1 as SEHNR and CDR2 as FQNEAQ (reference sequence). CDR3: CASSPPGQGYEKLFF. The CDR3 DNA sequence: TGTGCCAGCAGCCCTCCGGGACAGGGCTATGAAAAACTGTTTTTT.

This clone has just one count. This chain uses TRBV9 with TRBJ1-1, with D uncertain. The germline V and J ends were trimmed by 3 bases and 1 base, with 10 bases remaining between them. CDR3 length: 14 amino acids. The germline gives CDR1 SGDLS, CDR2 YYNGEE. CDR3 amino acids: CASSASLRNTEAFF. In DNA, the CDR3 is TGTGCCAGCAGCGCGAGTCTTCGGAACACTGAAGCTTTCTTT.